This T cell receptor beta chain was retrieved from a study of T cells in Graves' hyperthyroidism and ophthalmopathy. Study-wide points: A 13 V-J signature model discriminated ophthalmopathy versus stable hyperthyroidism. Most thyroid clonotypes expanded above 0.001 were also detected in blood.

Germline V gives CDR1 MGHDK, CDR2 SYGVNS. The CDR3 totals 11 residues. The hyperthyroidism patients had all been newly diagnosed, and their disease duration was under 2 months. Their ages ranged from 18 to 65 years. Diagnoses were established using clinical symptoms, serum thyroxine and TRAb, thyroid ultrasound and orbital computed tomography. As concerns this clonotype: The antigen is unknown.

Researchers amplified the TCR beta CDR3 regions from RNA transcripts. In the first-round RT-PCR of the TCR CDR3, the HTBI primer set was used. MiXCR was run by TCRdb on the multiplex PCR reads, yielding one entry per CDR3 protein. This table has roughly 580,000 distinct CDR3 sequences, about half appearing once. V is TRBV25-1 and J is TRBJ1-2; D call uncertain. The sample comprised peripheral blood or thyroid tissue (not recorded which). The sequence came from a woman under 30 with Graves' hyperthyroidism. The CDR3 is CANARGPGYTF. The CDR3 DNA sequence: TGTGCTAATGCGCGAGGACCTGGCTACACCTTC.